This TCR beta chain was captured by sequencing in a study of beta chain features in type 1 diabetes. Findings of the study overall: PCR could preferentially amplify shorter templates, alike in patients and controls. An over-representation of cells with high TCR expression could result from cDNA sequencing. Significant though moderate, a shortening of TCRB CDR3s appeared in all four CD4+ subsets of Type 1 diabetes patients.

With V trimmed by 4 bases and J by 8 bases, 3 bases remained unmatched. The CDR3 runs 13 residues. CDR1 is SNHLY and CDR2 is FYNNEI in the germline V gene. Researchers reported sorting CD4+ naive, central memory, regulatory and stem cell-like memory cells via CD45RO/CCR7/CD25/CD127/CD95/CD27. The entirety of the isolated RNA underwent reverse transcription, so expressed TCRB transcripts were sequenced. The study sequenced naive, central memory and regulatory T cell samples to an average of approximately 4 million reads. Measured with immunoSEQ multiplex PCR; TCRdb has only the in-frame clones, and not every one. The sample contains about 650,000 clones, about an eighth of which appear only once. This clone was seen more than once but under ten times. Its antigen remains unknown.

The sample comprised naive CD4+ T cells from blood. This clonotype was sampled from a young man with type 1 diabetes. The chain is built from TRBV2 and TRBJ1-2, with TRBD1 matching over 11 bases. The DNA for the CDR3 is TGTGCCAGCAGTGGGACAGGGGGCGCCGGCTACACCTTC. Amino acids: CASSGTGGAGYTF.